This TCR beta chain comes out of a study of T cell clonality in common variable immunodeficiency. Blood samples were heparinized, roughly 5 to 8.5 ml per donor. This clone was observed a few times. Its target is unknown. Control and CVID samples contributed equal amounts of genomic DNA. Profiling relied on immunoSEQ multiplex PCR, and the TCRdb table lists in-frame clones only, not all of them. There are about 30,000 clones in the sample, none observed a single time. Study-level results: In common variable immunodeficiency, TCR beta chains reportedly carried fewer deletions and N-nucleotide insertions. Repertoire-complication correlations in CVID were limited by patient heterogeneity.

This receptor was obtained from a human donor with common variable immunodeficiency. The sample taken for sequencing was peripheral blood mononuclear cells.

The part of the CDR3 DNA that was read is TGTGCCAGCAATACGGGGGAGTATAATTCACCC. This translates into CASNTGEYNSP. The CDR3 in its entirety is CASNTGEYNSPLHF. V and J are TRBV2 and TRBJ1-6, with D tentatively TRBD1 (5 bases). The missing CDR3 end, 3 residues past where the read stops, is filled in from the germline J gene. Trimming cost V 7 bases and J 4 bases, with 11 bases left between them. Germline CDR1 and CDR2: SNHLY and FYNNEI. This CDR3 spans 14 amino acids.